This section outlines one T cell receptor (beta chain) sequence together with its context. Its antigen is not known. The study amplified TCR beta CDR3 regions using RNA transcripts. Second-round multiplex PCR followed a first-round RT-PCR using HTBI primers. TCRdb recomputed calls from the multiplex PCR reads with MiXCR, one row per CDR3 protein. The data hold almost 40,000 distinct CDR3 sequences, with about 50% observed a single time. Trimming pared 0 bases from V and 5 bases from J, leaving 11 bases between. The CDR3 extends over 14 amino acids. Germline V gene sequence: CDR1 SGHVS, CDR2 FQNEAQ. The data stem from a study of Graves' ophthalmopathy and Graves' hyperthyroidism. Study conclusions and caveats: Detection in blood was also observed for most expanded thyroid clonotypes above 0.001 frequency.

Physicians reached a diagnosis by relying on clinical symptoms, serum thyroxine, TRAb, thyroid ultrasound and orbital computed tomography. The starting material, more than 8.5 ml of fresh peripheral blood, provided the PBMCs. The gene calls are TRBV7-8 and TRBJ2-7; the D call may be TRBD1 or TRBD2 (6 bases each). The sequence was obtained from an adult woman with stable Graves' hyperthyroidism. The source material was peripheral blood. The CDR3 nucleotides read TGTGCCAGCAGCTTAGCGTGGGGGGCTCACGAGCAGTACTTC. This codes for CASSLAWGAHEQYF.